These T cell receptor beta chains were read from a single sample in a study of blood T cell repertoires in COVID-19. Method: immunoSEQ multiplex PCR; TCRdb's copy keeps in-frame clones and lacks some. The profile shows a few hundred thousand clones, approximately 85% of them singletons. Material for sequencing was peripheral blood. The receptors were sampled from a human donor with COVID-19, enrolled during active disease. The donor label of this sample is uncertain. Both conserved end residues are part of each CDR3. Fields, in order: V gene, D gene, CDR3 protein. A D gene is named only where the DNA matches it firmly.

V gene: TRBV11-3; D gene: -; CDR3 protein: CASSRRTDRASPLHF
V gene: TRBV4-3; D gene: TRBD2; CDR3 protein: CASSHNLAGAGDTGELFF
V gene: TRBV11-2; D gene: TRBD1; CDR3 protein: CASSKGQPETQYF
V gene: TRBV10-3; D gene: -; CDR3 protein: CAISESGRRGNQPQHF
V gene: TRBV5-5; D gene: -; CDR3 protein: CASSLGQSVLYNSPLHF
V gene: TRBV5-1; D gene: -; CDR3 protein: CASSLSTLPSYGYTF
V gene: TRBV6-6; D gene: -; CDR3 protein: CASSALRGGHNEQFF
V gene: TRBV19; D gene: -; CDR3 protein: CASSEQTNTEAFF
V gene: TRBV6-5; D gene: TRBD2; CDR3 protein: CASSGLAGYTGELFF
V gene: TRBV6-6; D gene: -; CDR3 protein: CASSPQDTYYGYTF
V gene: TRBV14; D gene: TRBD1; CDR3 protein: CASSLGQGNSPLHF
V gene: TRBV9; D gene: -; CDR3 protein: CASSPLQGGTEAFF
V gene: TRBV30; D gene: -; CDR3 protein: CAWSAARGISETQYF
V gene: TRBV28; D gene: TRBD2; CDR3 protein: CASSPRLAGPYNEQFF
V gene: TRBV5-5; D gene: -; CDR3 protein: CASSLDRPNYGYTF
V gene: TRBV5-1; D gene: -; CDR3 protein: CASSQPTGDTQYF
V gene: TRBV7-3; D gene: -; CDR3 protein: CASTWSCPYEQYF
V gene: TRBV5-1; D gene: TRBD2; CDR3 protein: CASSLTGTSGSGSYNEQFF
V gene: TRBV30; D gene: -; CDR3 protein: CAWGLYEQYF
V gene: TRBV10-3; D gene: -; CDR3 protein: CAISLQAAGTDTQYF
V gene: TRBV7-2; D gene: -; CDR3 protein: CASSQGRGSETQYF
V gene: TRBV6-1; D gene: -; CDR3 protein: CASSEALTGYGYTF
V gene: TRBV7-7; D gene: -; CDR3 protein: CASSPDSYNEQFF
V gene: TRBV5-1; D gene: TRBD1; CDR3 protein: CASSLATGGRDYGYTF
V gene: TRBV7-6; D gene: -; CDR3 protein: CASSLRGTTNEKLFF
V gene: TRBV4-3; D gene: -; CDR3 protein: CASSQERAWGELFF
V gene: TRBV20-1; D gene: -; CDR3 protein: CSASKRDLQFGGVSDEQYF
V gene: TRBV9; D gene: TRBD1; CDR3 protein: CASSGRGQGMNSPLHF
V gene: TRBV11-2; D gene: TRBD1; CDR3 protein: CASSLDRGPANYGYTF
V gene: TRBV5-1; D gene: -; CDR3 protein: CASSLPPNPSEQFF
V gene: TRBV6-5; D gene: TRBD1; CDR3 protein: CASSWGTAEGPEAFF
V gene: TRBV15; D gene: -; CDR3 protein: CATSRPSSPADEQYF
V gene: TRBV20-1; D gene: -; CDR3 protein: CSASAGVGGYTF
V gene: TRBV28; D gene: TRBD1; CDR3 protein: CASSPDRGILSEQYF
V gene: TRBV24-1; D gene: -; CDR3 protein: CATSDPRGGRNEQFF
V gene: TRBV5-6; D gene: -; CDR3 protein: CASSSRPRGTSQPQHF
V gene: TRBV3-1/TRBV3-2; D gene: TRBD1; CDR3 protein: CASSRGQGGGNTIYF
V gene: TRBV7-2; D gene: TRBD1; CDR3 protein: CASSGTGNQPQHF
V gene: TRBV6-1; D gene: -; CDR3 protein: CASSEGIGVINEQFF
V gene: TRBV2; D gene: TRBD2; CDR3 protein: CASSAPILAGPYEQYF
V gene: TRBV7-2; D gene: -; CDR3 protein: CASSSPVDYGYTF
V gene: TRBV3-1/TRBV3-2; D gene: -; CDR3 protein: CASSGTDRMGEQYF
V gene: TRBV30; D gene: TRBD1; CDR3 protein: CAWSPSTGLTEAFF
V gene: TRBV9; D gene: TRBD2; CDR3 protein: CASSVGARGVTDTQYF
V gene: TRBV6-2/TRBV6-3; D gene: TRBD2; CDR3 protein: CASSPRGGRRGSSYEQYF
V gene: TRBV7-2; D gene: TRBD2; CDR3 protein: CASSFWREDTDTQYF
V gene: TRBV30; D gene: -; CDR3 protein: CAWTATWAGTEEQYF
V gene: TRBV19; D gene: TRBD1; CDR3 protein: CASSFRGDTRENQPQHF
V gene: TRBV21-1; D gene: -; CDR3 protein: CASSEKPRTGALSSYEQYF
V gene: TRBV6-5; D gene: -; CDR3 protein: CASSSPHMNTEAFF
V gene: TRBV27; D gene: -; CDR3 protein: CASSPGLPGETQYF
V gene: TRBV18; D gene: -; CDR3 protein: CASSHSVRGSSYNEQFF
V gene: TRBV5-1; D gene: TRBD2; CDR3 protein: CASSSLAGADEQYF
V gene: TRBV2; D gene: -; CDR3 protein: CASSDRTTLGGYTF
V gene: TRBV18; D gene: -; CDR3 protein: CASSAKIRGTSSYNEQFF
V gene: TRBV7-9; D gene: -; CDR3 protein: CASSSGQSTDTQYF
V gene: TRBV5-8; D gene: TRBD1; CDR3 protein: CASSLGAGTGDNQPQHF
V gene: TRBV11-2; D gene: TRBD2; CDR3 protein: CASSLAGTSGQETQYF